This is a list of T cell receptor beta chains from one sample in a study of shared clonotypes between healthy human individuals. The assay was immunoSEQ multiplex PCR, and TCRdb's table has in-frame clones only and misses some. The table includes more than 1.2 million clones, around 98.5% detected once. The specimen was naive CD4+ T cells sorted from blood. These receptors came from a man between 25 and 39 years old in good health. Both conserved end residues are trimmed from each CDR3. Fields, in order: V gene, J gene, CDR3 length, CDR3 protein.

>TRBV7-9|TRBJ1-5|12
ASSQVGTPQPQH
>TRBV6-1|TRBJ2-5|12
ASSAITGQETQY
>TRBV6-1|TRBJ1-2|13
ASSDPGQGVDGYT
>TRBV29-1|TRBJ2-2|12
SVEEGENTGELF
>TRBV5-4|TRBJ1-1|11
AILRAPNTEAF
>TRBV7-9|TRBJ1-1|13
ASSPWGGLNTEAF
>TRBV19|TRBJ2-7|13
ASSVQPLGTYEQY
>TRBV5-1|TRBJ1-2|14
ASSSTSSAGNYGYT
>TRBV5-1|TRBJ2-7|13
ASSSPGQNFDEQY
>TRBV7-2|TRBJ1-1|12
ASSLGVRTTEAF
>TRBV18|TRBJ1-5|11
ASSRDRNQPQH
>TRBV7-6|TRBJ2-1|18
ASSFPGTSGFTLSYNEQF
>TRBV11-3|TRBJ1-2|13
ASSLDLGQDYGYT
>TRBV5-1|TRBJ2-3|12
ASSADAPRDTQY
>TRBV2|TRBJ1-5|8
ANDVRPQH
>TRBV14|TRBJ1-5|11
ASSQQTEQPQH
>TRBV2|TRBJ2-7|12
ASSIDRSSYEQY
>TRBV9|TRBJ2-3|12
ASSVEGHTDTQY
>TRBV5-1|TRBJ1-1|11
ASSLAPRTEAF
>TRBV29-1|TRBJ1-1|12
SAWDRTKNTEAF
>TRBV10-3|TRBJ2-6|15
AISWDRGTSGANVLT
>TRBV6-5|TRBJ1-6|12
ASSPRGGDSPLH
>TRBV7-9|TRBJ2-7|13
ASSLLRTLRGEQY
>TRBV6-1|TRBJ1-2|11
ASSLQGNYGYT
>TRBV10-1|TRBJ2-3|14
ASSRQRGRGYDTQY
>TRBV7-3|TRBJ2-7|12
ASSPGTRTYEQY
>TRBV21-1|TRBJ2-7|14
ASSKVPGTASYEQY
>TRBV5-8|TRBJ2-2|15
ASRKQAEYTYTGELF
>TRBV7-2|TRBJ2-7|13
ASSLEPAGSHEQY
>TRBV28|TRBJ2-7|11
ASSLIARAEQY
>TRBV7-2|TRBJ1-2|13
ASSFPGTGREGYT
>TRBV7-7|TRBJ2-7|13
ASSLSAGGGYEQY
>TRBV18|TRBJ2-1|16
ASSPPVSDRGVTREQF
>TRBV28|TRBJ1-1|11
ASTRGRNTEAF